This entry is about one TCR beta chain. Its antigen is unidentified. Tens of thousands of T cell genomes (around 0.2 ug DNA) went into each sorted-subset replicate. As processed by the authors: As immunoSEQ supplied junction-only sequences (without quality scores), filtering differed. Assay used: immunoSEQ multiplex PCR; TCRdb lists only in-frame clones, some missing. The D gene and trimming were derived from the DNA, and the V and J assignments and clone size from that table. This sample has under 2,000,000 clones, with roughly 94% found just once. Germline V gives CDR1 SNHLY, CDR2 FYNNEI. Trimming stripped 6 bases from V and 6 bases from J, with 16 bases between. The CDR3 has 14 residues. These data are taken from a study of shared clonotypes between healthy human individuals. Study-level points and caveats: Though the depth was large, rarefaction showed that sorted-subset sequencing was incomplete.

In the naive CD8 group, cells lacked CD45RO and were positively selected for CCR7, so terminally differentiated effector memory CD45RA+ cells were left out. The sample taken for sequencing was naive CD8+ T cells sorted from blood. This receptor was identified in a man younger than 35 in good health. The J gene is TRBJ2-3, the V gene TRBV2; D uncertain. In DNA, the CDR3 is TGTGCCAGCAGAGCGATCGTGTCCGGGGATACGCAGTATTTT. Its translation: CASRAIVSGDTQYF. The full variable domain, rest sourced from reference TRBV2 and TRBJ2-3, is EPEVTQTPSHQVTQMGQEVILRCVPISNHLYFYWYRQILGQKVEFLVSFYNNEISEKSEIFDDQFSVERPDGSNFTLKIRSTKLEDSAMYFCASRAIVSGDTQYFGPGTRLTVL.